This T cell receptor beta chain appears in the sequencing data of a study of blood T cell repertoires in COVID-19. Overall study context: Material from acute and convalescent COVID-19 was sourced from the United States, Italy and Spain.

The CDR3 spans 13 residues. Per the germline V gene, CDR1 is LNHNV and CDR2 is YYDKDF (reference sequence). V lost 8 bases to trimming and J lost 2 bases, with 11 bases between them. The authors' processing: Counts of nucleated cells, estimated from reference gene primer amplification, were obtained. The repertoire was sequenced with immunoSEQ multiplex PCR; TCRdb's copy has only in-frame clones and lacks some. The V and J calls and clone size were taken over from that table, and D and trimming were inferred from the DNA. The sample includes fewer than 200,000 clones, 83% of them seen just once. While infection was still active, Seattle patients were enrolled and then followed longitudinally.

This clonotype was obtained from a woman in her 70s with COVID-19, enrolled during active disease. Sequencing was performed on peripheral blood. The J gene is TRBJ2-3, the V gene TRBV15; tentative D call: TRBD2 (5 bases). This chain's CDR3 is CATRSGTTDTQYF. CDR3 coding DNA: TGTGCCACCCGCTCGGGAACCACAGATACGCAGTATTTT.